This TCR beta chain originates from a study of vaccination effects on CD4 cells after COVID-19. This CDR3 spans 14 amino acids. Germline V gives CDR1 DFQATT, CDR2 SNEGSKA (reference sequence). V shed 3 bases, J shed 5 bases, and the junction held 6 bases outside the gene matches. Sequenced by immunoSEQ multiplex PCR; TCRdb stores in-frame clones only, minus some. The table lists around 55,000 clones, more than 60% of them singletons. As for this clone: The antigen is not known.

Before sequencing took place, the ViraFEST assay used viral peptide pools to expand antigen-specific CD4+ T cells. Investigators separated out CD4+ T cells once around nine days of culture had passed. Recipients of the vaccine had no prior SARS-CoV-2 infection and negative nucleocapsid antibodies. The chain couples TRBV20-1 to TRBJ2-5, with 10 bases aligning to TRBD2. Sequenced here: CD4+ T cells from PBMCs cultured with SARS-CoV-2 spike peptides, sampled before COVID-19 vaccination. The origin of this receptor is a human donor who received a COVID-19 vaccine. CDR3 nucleotides: TGCAGTGCTAGTGAGCGGGGGGGCCCCGAGACCCAGTACTTC. It encodes CSASERGGPETQYF.